The 25 T cell receptor beta chains reported below all come from one sample, sequenced in a study of T cell responses to AZD1222 COVID-19 vaccine (dated by TCRdb to the early 2020s). Libraries were constructed by the immunoSEQ multiplex PCR assay. As stored in TCRdb, this immuneACCESS dataset retains in-frame rearrangements with V and J assigned. A fraction of the clones does not appear; measured against another copy, unresolved V genes explain less than half of the discrepancy, and the remainder lacks a known reason. Recorded for this sample are 120,000 to 150,000 clones; about 86% of them occurred a single time. The top ten clones comprise nearly 3.5% of the sample. Reading the label with the study, this specimen's time point is: baseline before first vaccination. Sequenced here: peripheral blood, sampled on day 0 of AZD1222 vaccination. All receptors derive from an adult in good health.

The chain employs TRBV10-3 and TRBJ1-2; 11 nucleotides agree with TRBD1. The ends lost 3 bases at V and 8 bases at J; junction bases unmatched: 8. From germline, CDR1 is ENHRY and CDR2 SYGVKD. The CDR3 is made up of 15 amino acids. CDR3 in amino acids: CAISDQDRGPAGYTF. The CDR3 DNA reads TGTGCCATCAGTGATCAGGACAGGGGGCCTGCCGGCTACACCTTC.

The chain couples TRBV27 to TRBJ2-7, with 7 bases lining up with TRBD2. CDR3 length: 17 amino acids. J gave up 1 base and V 6 bases, and 15 bases lay outside the gene matches. The germline V gene has CDR1 MNHEY and CDR2 SMNVEV (reference sequence). CDR3 DNA: TGTGCCAGCAGCAAAACATTGGGGGGGAGGGCTTCCTACGAGCAGTACTTC. This encodes CASSKTLGGRASYEQYF.

The rearrangement links TRBV5-1 to TRBJ2-2; TRBD2 matches at 7 bases. CDR1 is SGHRS and CDR2 is YFSETQ in the germline V gene. This CDR3 has 14 residues. Trimming at V came to 4 bases and at J to 6 bases, leaving 6 bases not matched to a gene. This chain's CDR3 is CASSLGGSAGELFF. The CDR3, as DNA: TGCGCCAGCAGCCTGGGAGGGTCAGCCGGGGAGCTGTTTTTT.

V gene TRBV28 combines with J gene TRBJ2-3, with TRBD1 matching over 10 bases. CDR1 is MDHEN and CDR2 is SYDVKM in the germline V gene. The CDR3 loop spans 15 amino acids. V lost 2 bases, J lost 6 bases, and 5 bases stayed unmatched. CDR3 in DNA: TGTGCCAGCAGTTTAAGACAGGGGGCCTGGGATACGCAGTATTTT. The encoded protein is CASSLRQGAWDTQYF.

V is TRBV10-2 and J is TRBJ1-1, with TRBD1 matching over 7 bases. Germline-derived CDR1 and CDR2 are WSHSY and SAAADI. The CDR3 consists of 15 residues. V lost 3 bases and J lost 6; bases outside the gene matches: 10. The CDR3 DNA sequence: TGCGCCAGCAGTGATACAACAGGGGAGAGGCCTGAAGCTTTCTTT. Translating it yields CASSDTTGERPEAFF.

This clone was counted once. The chain has TRBV29-1 and TRBJ2-7; 13 nucleotides match TRBD2. V lost 6 bases and J lost 0; bases outside the gene matches: 8. The length of the CDR3 is 16 residues. Germline CDR1 is SQVTM and CDR2 is ANQGSEA. CDR3 loop: CSVLGTSGTLSYEQYF. In DNA, the CDR3 is TGCAGCGTCCTCGGGACTAGCGGGACTCTCTCCTACGAGCAGTACTTC.

The chain carries TRBV7-3 and TRBJ2-5; D possibly corresponds to TRBD1 (6 bases). The CDR3 covers 13 residues. Germline CDR1 and CDR2: SGHTA and FQGTGA. Trimming stripped 5 bases from V and 3 bases from J, with 10 bases between. This CDR3 reads CASSLGAEETQYF. The DNA of the CDR3 is TGTGCCAGCAGCCTGGGGGCAGAAGAGACCCAGTACTTC. The full variable domain, with the rest looked up from reference TRBV7-3 and TRBJ2-5, is GAGVSQTPSNKVTEKGKYVELRCDPISGHTALYWYRQSLGQGPEFLIYFQGTGAADDSGLPNDRFFAVRPEGSVSTLKIQRTERGDSAVYLCASSLGAEETQYFGPGTRLLVL.

The gene calls are TRBV7-8 and TRBJ1-4; maybe TRBD1 (5 bases). The CDR3 extends over 15 amino acids. V lost 5 bases, J lost 0 bases, and 10 bases lay in between. CDR1 is SGHVS, CDR2 FQNEAQ, per germline. DNA of the CDR3: TGTGCCAGCAGCCCAGAGACAGCAACTAATGAAAAACTGTTTTTT. It specifies CASSPETATNEKLFF.

This sequence joins TRBV7-2 and TRBJ1-3; a weak D match, TRBD1 (6 bases). Between the trimmed V and J ends, which lost 5 bases and 4 bases, there was a span of 15 bases. This CDR3 spans 15 amino acids. CDR1 is SGHTA and CDR2 is FQGNSA in the germline V gene. DNA for the CDR3: TGTGCCAGCAGCCCCGCCGCAGGGGACGGAAACACCATATATTTT. It translates to CASSPAAGDGNTIYF.

The rearrangement joins TRBV7-9 to TRBJ2-7, with 8 bases identical to TRBD2. V lost 7 bases, J lost 3 bases, and 2 bases stayed unmatched. CDR1 is SEHNR and CDR2 is FQNEAQ in the germline V gene (reference sequence). The CDR3 has 12 amino acids. The CDR3 DNA is TGTGCCAGCATGGGGACTAGCTACGAGCAGTACTTC. Translated: CASMGTSYEQYF.

The V gene is TRBV7-3, the J gene TRBJ2-5; D might be TRBD2 (5 bases). Germline CDR1 and CDR2: SGHTA and FQGTGA. The V end lost 0 bases, the J end lost 3 bases, and 5 bases lay between the germline ends. The CDR3 has 13 amino acids. Here the CDR3 DNA reads TGTGCCAGCAGCTTAACGGGAGAAGAGACCCAGTACTTC. Its protein is CASSLTGEETQYF.

The chain employs TRBV3-1 (or the pseudogene TRBV3-2) and TRBJ2-7; 9 bases fit TRBD1. Germline V CDR1 and CDR2: LGHDT, YNNKEL (reference sequence). The V and J ends lost 4 bases and 5 bases, in that order; junction bases with no gene match: 12. The CDR3 spans 16 residues. The CDR3 coding sequence is TGTGCCAGCAGCCCCCTTAGAGGACAGGGGAACAACGAGCAGTACTTC. Its protein is CASSPLRGQGNNEQYF.

The J gene is TRBJ1-4, the V gene TRBV6-7; D is uncertain. TRBV6-7 is filed as an ORF, its function uncertain. The CDR3 contains 16 residues. V shed 5 bases and J shed 2 bases, with 15 bases lying between them. CDR3 protein: CASSTSEIPTNEKLFF. Written as DNA, the CDR3 is TGTGCCAGCAGTACATCCGAGATCCCTACTAATGAAAAACTGTTTTTT.

The gene calls are TRBV5-1 and TRBJ2-1, with D maybe TRBD2 (5 bases). Germline CDR1 and CDR2: SGHRS and YFSETQ. This CDR3 is built from 17 residues. The V gene lost 5 bases and the J gene lost 11 bases, with 29 bases spanning the gap. The chain's CDR3 is CASSLTLRTSLRMKQFF. CDR3 coding DNA: TGCGCCAGCAGTCTTACCCTCCGGACTTCCCTCCGTATGAAGCAGTTCTTC.

This chain joins TRBV9 and TRBJ1-1; TRBD1 might be the D (6 bases). CDR3 size: 14 residues. Trimming left V 0 bases short and J 7 bases short, with 13 bases between. The V gene's germline CDR1 is SGDLS and CDR2 YYNGEE. This CDR3 reads CASSVGSGDVEAFF. The CDR3 DNA sequence: TGTGCCAGCAGCGTAGGGTCAGGGGATGTTGAAGCTTTCTTT.

The chain combines TRBV29-1 with TRBJ2-1, with 8 bases matching TRBD2. The CDR3 runs to 13 residues. From germline, CDR1 is SQVTM and CDR2 ANQGSEA. Trimming removed 4 bases from V and 7 bases from J; junction bases left unmatched: 6. The CDR3 sequence is CSVVLAGLNEQFF. The CDR3, as DNA: TGCAGCGTTGTATTAGCGGGATTGAATGAGCAGTTCTTC.

The CDR3 bases are TGCGCCAGCAGCCAAGATCAAGGCAATGAGCAGTTCTTC. Its translation: CASSQDQGNEQFF. The chain couples TRBV4-3 to TRBJ2-1; D is ambiguous. The V gene's germline CDR1 is LGHNA and CDR2 YSLEER. The V and J ends lost 0 bases and 6 bases respectively, with 6 bases between them. This CDR3 is 13 amino acids long.

V gene TRBV28 combines with J gene TRBJ1-4; 9 bases agree with TRBD1. The CDR3 length is 18 residues. Germline V CDR1 and CDR2: MDHEN, SYDVKM. J was trimmed by 7 bases and V by 5 bases; bases with no gene match: 17. CDR3 in DNA: TGTGCCAGCAGTCCGCTATCTACCACAGGGGGCGCGGGTGAAAAACTGTTTTTT. This gives the protein CASSPLSTTGGAGEKLFF.

This chain connects TRBV7-7 to TRBJ2-5; the match to TRBD2 covers 11 bases. The CDR3 runs to 16 residues. V dropped 0 bases and J dropped 5; count of bases not matched to a gene: 5. The germline gives CDR1 SSHAT, CDR2 FNYEAQ (reference sequence). The CDR3 region is CASSLAPGTSGETQYF. The CDR3 DNA reads TGTGCCAGCAGCTTAGCGCCCGGGACTAGCGGCGAGACCCAGTACTTC.

The CDR3 bases are TGTGCCAGCAGTTATGGTAGCCCGCCCAAGGAATACAATGAGCAGTTCTTC. It yields the protein CASSYGSPPKEYNEQFF. The J gene is TRBJ2-1, the V gene TRBV6-9; D is unclear. CDR3 length equals 17 residues. V was trimmed by 2 bases and J by 4 bases, leaving 18 bases between them. Germline CDR1 and CDR2: MNHGY and SVAAGI.

The rearrangement links TRBV10-3 to TRBJ2-3; D is unresolved. The CDR3 has 13 residues. V was pared by 8 bases and J by 4 bases, with 13 bases between. The germline V gene encodes CDR1 ENHRY and CDR2 SYGVKD. The CDR3 loop is CAIGSQDPDTQYF. Here the CDR3 DNA reads TGTGCCATCGGAAGCCAGGACCCAGATACGCAGTATTTT.

CDR3 in DNA: TGTGCCAGCAGCGTAGACCCAGCGGGAGGTTCGTTAGAGACCCAGTACTTC. Protein: CASSVDPAGGSLETQYF. The chain has TRBV9 and TRBJ2-5, with 9 positions matching TRBD2. The CDR3 sequence is 17 residues long. The J segment lost 4 bases and the V segment lost 0 bases, leaving 10 bases of the junction unmatched. Germline-derived CDR1 and CDR2 are SGDLS and YYNGEE.

The rearrangement links TRBV19 to TRBJ2-7; 12 bases are shared with TRBD2. V was pared by 5 bases and J by 4 bases, with 9 bases of the junction left unmatched. This CDR3 is built from 16 residues. Germline V gene sequence: CDR1 LNHDA, CDR2 SQIVND (reference sequence). DNA of the CDR3: TGTGCCAGTAGTTGGTCTAGCGGGAGGGCCACTTACGAGCAGTACTTC. Amino acid sequence: CASSWSSGRATYEQYF.

This clone has only one observation. The chain combines TRBV28 with TRBJ2-7, with no clear D. V was clipped by 1 base and J by 0 bases, with 7 bases between them. Looked up from germline, CDR1 is MDHEN and CDR2 is SYDVKM. CDR3 length: 14 amino acids. Here the CDR3 DNA reads TGTGCCAGCAGTTTATCCTGGAGCTCCTACGAGCAGTACTTC. Translation: CASSLSWSSYEQYF.

The chain combines TRBV18 with TRBJ1-1, with a possible D match to TRBD1 (5 bases). The CDR3 extends over 15 amino acids. Germline CDR1 is KGHSH and CDR2 is LQKENI. V was clipped by 10 bases and J by 0 bases, with 18 bases between them. The CDR3, as DNA: TGTGCCACCGCCGTTGTGGGGCGGGTGAACACTGAAGCTTTCTTT. It encodes CATAVVGRVNTEAFF.